This T cell receptor beta chain was found in a study of OX40 agonist ivuxolimab in advanced cancers. On the study more broadly: Prior anti-PD-1, anti-PD-L1 or anti-CTLA-4 therapy was allowed; about 39% had some. The study reported partial responses in three patients: one hepatocellular carcinoma, two cutaneous melanoma.

This table comes from immunoSEQ multiplex PCR, and its TCRdb copy is limited to in-frame clones, with some not included. The data contain tens of thousands of clones, 88% of them singletons. Regarding this clone: The antigen is undetermined.

The study's findings and limits: Clonal expansion from baseline to week 6 occurred in both CD4+ and CD8+ T cells.

At cycle 4 day 1, cycle 7 day 1, and baseline, blood was sampled. Here the sequenced sample was CD4+ or CD8+ T cells sorted from blood, taken in a trial of the OX40 agonist ivuxolimab. The sequence derives from an adult with an advanced solid tumor such as melanoma, head and neck, liver or kidney cancer.

The CDR3 nucleotides read TGTGCCAGCAGTGAATCCCCGGGTCGGGAGCAGTACTTC. This translates into CASSESPGREQYF. The rearrangement uses TRBV2 and TRBJ2-7, with D hard to call. The germline CDR1 and CDR2 sequences are SNHLY and FYNNEI. The V and J ends lost 2 bases and 7 bases respectively, with 12 bases between them. CDR3 size: 13 residues.